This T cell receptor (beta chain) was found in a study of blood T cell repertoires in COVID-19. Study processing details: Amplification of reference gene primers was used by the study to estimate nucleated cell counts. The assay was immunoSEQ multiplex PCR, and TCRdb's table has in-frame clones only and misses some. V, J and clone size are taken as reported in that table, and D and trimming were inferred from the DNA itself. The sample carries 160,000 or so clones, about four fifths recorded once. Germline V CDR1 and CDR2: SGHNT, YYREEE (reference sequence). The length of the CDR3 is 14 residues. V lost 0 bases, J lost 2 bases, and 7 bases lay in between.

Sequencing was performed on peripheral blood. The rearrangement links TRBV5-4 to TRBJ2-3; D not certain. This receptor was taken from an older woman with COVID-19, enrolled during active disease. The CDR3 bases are TGTGCCAGCAGCTTGGACGGAGACACAGATACGCAGTATTTT. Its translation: CASSLDGDTDTQYF.